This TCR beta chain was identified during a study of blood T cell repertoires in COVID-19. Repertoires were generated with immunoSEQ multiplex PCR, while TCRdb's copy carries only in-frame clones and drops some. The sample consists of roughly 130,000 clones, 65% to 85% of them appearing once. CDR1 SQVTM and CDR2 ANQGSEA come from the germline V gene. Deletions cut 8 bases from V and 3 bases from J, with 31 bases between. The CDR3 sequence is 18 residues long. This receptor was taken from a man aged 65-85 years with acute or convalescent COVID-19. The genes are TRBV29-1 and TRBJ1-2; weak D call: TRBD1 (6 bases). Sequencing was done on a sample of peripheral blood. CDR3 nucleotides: TGCAGCCATCTGGGAATGGACAGTGTCCTTGGCCGTGACTATGGCTACACCTTC. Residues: CSHLGMDSVLGRDYGYTF.